The present TCR beta chain was sequenced within a study of graft-versus-host responses after intestinal transplantation. This CDR3 is 15 amino acids long. V was clipped by 4 bases and J by 5 bases, with 12 bases between them. Germline V gene data show CDR1 as MGHRA and CDR2 as YSYEKL. Sequencing used immunoSEQ multiplex PCR; TCRdb keeps in-frame clones, though not all of them. The sample lists 35,000 to 45,000 clones; approximately 93% were seen once. This TCR came from a human patient who received an intestinal transplant, so some T cells may come from the graft donor. The sequencing used PBMCs, collected around 720 days after intestinal transplantation. The genes are TRBV4-1 and TRBJ1-6, with D possibly TRBD1 on 6 matching bases. CDR3 amino acids: CASSPRDTHNSPLHF. CDR3 in DNA: TGCGCCAGCAGCCCCCGGGACACCCATAATTCACCCCTCCACTTT.